This T cell receptor (beta chain) comes out of a study of OX40 agonist ivuxolimab in advanced cancers. Study-level results: There was clonal expansion of CD4+ and CD8+ blood T cells by week 6 at 0.1 to 3.0 mg/kg. Several nonresponders also turned out to have low normalized T-cell clonal expansion. The average count of expanded clones was higher among CD8+ T cells than among CD4+.

TCRdb's table, derived via immunoSEQ multiplex PCR, lists solely in-frame clones and lacks some. The sample consists of 55,000 to 70,000 clones, 75% to 90% of them appearing once. On this clone: Its antigen is not known.

Germline V gene data show CDR1 as SGHAT and CDR2 as FQNNGV. The CDR3 extends over 16 amino acids. J gave up 7 bases and V 1 base, and 9 bases lay outside the gene matches. The clonotype was recovered from an adult with an advanced solid tumor such as melanoma, head and neck, liver or kidney cancer. This specimen was CD4+ or CD8+ T cells sorted from blood, taken in a trial of the OX40 agonist ivuxolimab. The chain joins TRBV11-2 to TRBJ2-2; TRBD2 matches at 7 bases. The CDR3 DNA reads as TGTGCCAGCAGCTTAGGTGGCGGGAGTGTCATCGGGGAGCTGTTTTTT. Translated, it gives CASSLGGGSVIGELFF.